The 25 T cell receptor beta chains below come from one sample, sequenced in a study of blood T cells in healthy people across ages. It was with a sample-barcoded 5' primer and a J-beta primer mix that a second PCR of roughly 7 to 12 cycles was run. TCRdb passed the 5' RACE reads through MiXCR, listing each CDR3 protein once. The sample includes 650,000 or so distinct CDR3 sequences, 52% of them seen just once. Sequencing input: blood. These receptors were obtained from an elderly woman in good health.

The chain joins TRBV6-1 to TRBJ2-3; D may be TRBD2 (5 bases). Deletions cut 7 bases from V and 0 bases from J, with 23 bases between. The CDR3 sequence is 18 residues long. Germline V gene data show CDR1 as MNHNS and CDR2 as SASEGT. In DNA, the CDR3 is TGTGCCAGCAACCCGTTAAAAGGAGGTGCTACAAGCACAGATACGCAGTATTTT. Encoded protein: CASNPLKGGATSTDTQYF.

Concerning this clonotype itself: With a much larger clone just one base away, this may be a read error. Here the CDR3 reads CVSGRSGSVVDEQFF. CDR3 bases: TGCGTCAGCGGCCGTTCCGGGTCCGTAGTCGATGAGCAGTTCTTC. The chain has TRBV5-1 and TRBJ2-1; a possible D gene is TRBD2 (5 bases). The CDR3 consists of 15 residues. Germline V gives CDR1 SGHRS, CDR2 YFSETQ.

As concerns this clonotype: This may be a read error: a much more frequent sequence differs by one nucleotide. The rearrangement links TRBV7-9 to TRBJ2-7; TRBD2 might be the D (6 bases). CDR3 length: 15 residues. Germline V CDR1 and CDR2: SEHNR, FQNEAQ (reference sequence). CDR3 in amino acids: CTSSYSVGSSYEQYF. Written as DNA, the CDR3 is TGTACCAGCAGCTATTCAGTCGGGAGCTCCTACGAGCAGTACTTC.

This clonotype was detected a few times. CDR3 nucleotides: TGTGCCAGCAGTTCGCCCTCCCGGACAGGGGGCGCCGGTGAGCAGTTCTTC. Its protein is CASSSPSRTGGAGEQFF. This rearrangement joins TRBV28 to TRBJ2-1, with 11 bases identical to TRBD1. Germline trimming cut 4 bases from V and 9 bases from J; bases unmatched to any gene: 14. Per the germline V gene, CDR1 is MDHEN and CDR2 is SYDVKM. The CDR3 extends over 17 amino acids.

This clonotype was counted a single time. This may be a read error: a much more frequent sequence differs by one nucleotide. The chain couples TRBV7-2 to TRBJ2-1; maybe TRBD2 (6 bases). TRBJ2-7 matches the DNA end more closely, so the J call is doubtful. Germline V gene sequence: CDR1 SGHTA, CDR2 FQGNSA. There are 17 residues in the CDR3. CDR3 nucleotides: TGTGCCAGCAGCTTAATGGAGCGTCTAGCGAGCTACAATGAGCAGTACTTC. Amino acid sequence: CASSLMERLASYNEQYF.

This clonotype turned up a few times. This sequence joins TRBV2 and TRBJ1-2, with TRBD1 matching over 10 bases. The CDR3 runs to 15 residues. Per the germline V gene, CDR1 is SNHLY and CDR2 is FYNNEI. V gave up 4 bases and J gave up 1 base; unmatched junction bases: 3. Here the CDR3 reads CASSGTGGYNYGYTF. Here the CDR3 DNA reads TGTGCCAGCAGTGGGACAGGGGGATATAACTATGGCTACACCTTC. Variable domain in full (rest from reference TRBV2 and TRBJ1-2): EPEVTQTPSHQVTQMGQEVILRCVPISNHLYFYWYRQILGQKVEFLVSFYNNEISEKSEIFDDQFSVERPDGSNFTLKIRSTKLEDSAMYFCASSGTGGYNYGYTFGSGTRLTVV.

The gene calls are TRBV3-1 and TRBJ1-2; 10 nucleotides match TRBD1. Germline CDR1 is LGHDT and CDR2 is YNNKEL (reference sequence). The J segment lost 3 bases and the V segment lost 7 bases, leaving 8 bases of the junction unmatched. This CDR3 is 15 amino acids long. The chain's CDR3 is CASTQTGGADYGYTF. DNA for the CDR3: TGTGCCAGCACCCAGACAGGGGGCGCCGACTATGGCTACACCTTC.

This clonotype was seen repeatedly, ten times or more. The chain couples TRBV10-3 to TRBJ2-5, with a tentative D call TRBD1 (5 bases). CDR1 is ENHRY, CDR2 SYGVKD, per germline. The CDR3 runs 15 residues. Trimming cost V 6 bases and J 3 bases, with 17 bases left between them. This CDR3 reads CAIRMDNSAEETQYF. The CDR3 DNA reads TGTGCCATCAGGATGGACAATTCGGCTGAAGAGACCCAGTACTTC.

This clonotype showed up many times. The chain has TRBV5-1 and TRBJ2-7, with 8 bases aligning to TRBD2. In germline, CDR1 is SGHRS, CDR2 YFSETQ. V was clipped by 3 bases and J by 3 bases; unmatched bases: 8. This CDR3 spans 15 amino acids. The CDR3 sequence is CASSYPQSGSYEQYF. In nucleotides, the CDR3 is TGCGCCAGCAGCTATCCCCAAAGCGGGAGCTACGAGCAGTACTTC.

This clonotype was observed many times. The V call is TRBV3-1, the J call TRBJ2-7; D gene uncertain. This CDR3 is 12 amino acids long. V was trimmed by 1 base and J by 3 bases, leaving 4 bases between them. The germline V gene encodes CDR1 LGHDT and CDR2 YNNKEL (reference sequence). CDR3 DNA sequence: TGTGCCAGCAGCCAAGTTGTCTACGAGCAGTACTTC. It is translated as CASSQVVYEQYF.

Many counts were recorded for this clonotype. The CDR3 sequence: CAIRQGNHDSPLHF. CDR3 in DNA: TGTGCCATCAGACAGGGGAATCATGATTCACCCCTCCACTTT. The chain links TRBV10-3 to TRBJ1-6; 7 nucleotides agree with TRBD1. This CDR3 is 14 amino acids long. V shed 6 bases, J shed 8 bases, and the junction held 7 bases outside the gene matches. In germline, CDR1 is ENHRY, CDR2 SYGVKD.

Of note for this clonotype: This could be a read error, since a much larger clone is one nucleotide away. The genes are TRBV28 and TRBJ2-1; D is perhaps TRBD1 or TRBD2 (5 bases each). The DNA end is more similar to TRBJ2-7, so the J call may be wrong. Germline V gene sequence: CDR1 MDHEN, CDR2 SYDVKM. This CDR3 comprises 14 residues. The CDR3 is CASSSPSGTPRQYF. CDR3 DNA sequence: TGTGCCAGCAGTTCCCCCTCAGGGACCCCCAGGCAGTACTTC.

The chain employs TRBV7-9 and TRBJ1-1; 9 bases fit TRBD1. The CDR3 consists of 15 residues. After removal of 4 bases from V and 1 base from J, the junction contained 4 bases not matched to a gene. Per the germline V gene, CDR1 is SEHNR and CDR2 is FQNEAQ (reference sequence). CDR3 DNA sequence: TGTGCCAGCAGCTCGAACAGGGGGCAGAACACTGAAGCTTTCTTT. Translated: CASSSNRGQNTEAFF. Full variable domain (rest looked up from reference TRBV7-9 and TRBJ1-1): DTGVSQNPRHKITKRGQNVTFRCDPISEHNRLYWYRQTLGQGPEFLTYFQNEAQLEKSRLLSDRFSAERPKGSFSTLEIQRTEQGDSAMYLCASSSNRGQNTEAFFGQGTRLTVV.

The chain has TRBV29-1 and TRBJ1-5; tentatively, D is TRBD1 (5 bases). This CDR3 has 15 amino acids. V gave up 5 bases and J gave up 1 base, with 15 bases separating them. CDR1 SQVTM and CDR2 ANQGSEA come from the germline V gene. Written as DNA, the CDR3 is TGCAGCGTTTCGGGGGGGTCTTTGAGCAATCAGCCCCAGCATTTT. Translation: CSVSGGSLSNQPQHF.

Worth noting for this clonotype: One end of the junction is discordant with germline, which a read error may explain. The chain combines TRBV6-5 with TRBJ2-4; 7 bases line up with TRBD1. Germline V gene sequence: CDR1 MNHEY, CDR2 SVGAGI. CDR3 size: 13 residues. CDR3 sequence: CVSRDGTESSQYF. CDR3 in DNA: TGTGTCAGCAGGGACGGGACAGAAAGCAGTCAGTACTTC.

Concerning this clonotype: One junction end does not reproduce the germline sequence, and a read error may be involved. V and J are TRBV11-2 and TRBJ2-5; possibly TRBD1 or TRBD2 for D (5 bases each). This CDR3 spans 14 amino acids. Germline V lookup: CDR1 SGHAT, CDR2 FQNNGV. In nucleotides, the CDR3 is TGTACCAGCAGCTTAGGCCAGGGCGGGGAGACCCAGTACTTC. Translated: CTSSLGQGGETQYF.

The table lists this clonotype with a few counts. This sequence joins TRBV7-2 and TRBJ2-2, with D possibly being TRBD2 (6 bases). This CDR3 is 16 amino acids long. Germline-derived CDR1 and CDR2 are SGHTA and FQGNSA. With 4 bases removed from V and 0 bases from J, the gap between germline ends came to 12 bases. Here the CDR3 DNA reads TGTGCCAGCAGCTACGACCGCGGGGCGAACACCGGGGAGCTGTTTTTT. Translating it yields CASSYDRGANTGELFF.

This clonotype has just a few counts. The chain has TRBV2 and TRBJ2-5; D is unclear. Looked up from germline, CDR1 is SNHLY and CDR2 is FYNNEI. V was cut by 5 bases and J by 2 bases, with 12 bases left in between. There are 14 residues in the CDR3. In DNA form, the CDR3 reads TGTGCCAGCAGTAACCAGCAAACTCAAGAGACCCAGTACTTC. This translates into CASSNQQTQETQYF.

The sample holds many counts of this clonotype. The rearrangement links TRBV29-1 to TRBJ1-4, with TRBD1 matching over 9 bases. J lost 7 bases, V lost 6 bases, and 3 bases had no gene match. The CDR3 length is 12 residues. CDR1 SQVTM and CDR2 ANQGSEA come from the germline V gene. Here the CDR3 reads CSVQDRGEKLFF. DNA for the CDR3: TGCAGCGTCCAGGACAGGGGTGAAAAACTGTTTTTT.

Points on this clonotype: This may come from a read error, since a much larger clone is one base off. V gene TRBV24-1 combines with J gene TRBJ2-1, with a weak D call TRBD1 (6 bases). The germline V gene encodes CDR1 KGHDR and CDR2 SFDVKD. CDR3 size: 16 residues. The CDR3 region has the DNA TGTGTCCCCATAAGGACAGCCGAAAACTCCTACAATGAGCAGTTCTTC. Translated, it gives CVPIRTAENSYNEQFF.

This clonotype was counted many times. The chain uses TRBV5-1 and TRBJ2-1; 7 nucleotides match TRBD2. In germline, CDR1 is SGHRS, CDR2 YFSETQ. The CDR3 is 15 amino acids. V dropped 4 bases and J dropped 8; count of bases not matched to a gene: 12. The CDR3 DNA is TGCGCCAGCAGCGGGGGGGACTCTCTTGGCGATGAGCAGTTCTTC. The encoded protein is CASSGGDSLGDEQFF. The whole variable domain, remainder taken from reference TRBV5-1 and TRBJ2-1, is KAGVTQTPRYLIKTRGQQVTLSCSPISGHRSVSWYQQTPGQGLQFLFEYFSETQRNKGNFPGRFSGRQFSNSRSEMNVSTLELGDSALYLCASSGGDSLGDEQFFGPGTRLTVL.

The rearrangement joins TRBV6-6 to TRBJ1-2; 11 bases agree with TRBD1. J was trimmed by 12 bases and V by 5 bases; bases with no gene match: 2. Germline CDR1 reads MNHNY; CDR2 reads SVGAGI (reference sequence). The CDR3 is 11 residues long. Here the CDR3 reads CASSRTGGHTF. In DNA, the CDR3 is TGTGCCAGCAGTCGGACAGGGGGCCACACCTTC.

This clonotype came up many times. The chain has TRBV7-9 and TRBJ2-4, with 9 nucleotides matching TRBD2. The germline gives CDR1 SEHNR, CDR2 FQNEAQ (reference sequence). V lost 4 bases, J lost 7 bases, and 8 bases stayed unmatched. The CDR3 length is 15 residues. CDR3: CASSSGSSGTNIQYF. In nucleotides, the CDR3 is TGTGCCAGCAGCTCCGGATCTAGCGGGACTAACATTCAGTACTTC.

V and J are TRBV29-1 and TRBJ1-4, with D uncertain. The V end lost 3 bases, the J end lost 6 bases, and 14 bases lay between the germline ends. Germline CDR1 is SQVTM and CDR2 is ANQGSEA. The CDR3 has 14 amino acids. The CDR3 region is CSVESRMADEKLFF. The DNA of the CDR3 is TGCAGCGTTGAGAGTAGGATGGCCGATGAAAAACTGTTTTTT. The variable domain in full, completed from reference TRBV29-1 and TRBJ1-4, reads SAVISQKPSRDICQRGTSLTIQCQVDSQVTMMFWYRQQPGQSLTLIATANQGSEATYESGFVIDKFPISRPNLTFSTLTVSNMSPEDSSIYLCSVESRMADEKLFFGSGTQLSVL.

This clonotype was recorded at least ten times. The chain recombines TRBV2 with TRBJ2-3; weak D call: TRBD1 (5 bases). CDR1 is SNHLY and CDR2 is FYNNEI in the germline V gene. The CDR3 totals 14 residues. The V and J ends lost 5 bases and 2 bases respectively, with 11 bases between them. This chain's CDR3 is CASSTGRNTDTQYF. In nucleotides, the CDR3 is TGTGCCAGCAGTACAGGACGGAACACAGATACGCAGTATTTT.